What follows are 23 T cell receptor beta chains derived from one specimen sequenced in a study of T cell repertoires and leukemia-associated antigens. These receptors' antigens are unknown. One entry per CDR3 protein, called by TCRdb with MiXCR from the 5' RACE reads. The sample holds around 14,000 distinct CDR3 sequences, approximately 38% seen once. The specimen sequenced was CD3+ T cells sorted from blood and cultured. These TCRs come from a female donor in good health.

By share of the sample, this clonotype is medium-sized. The J gene is TRBJ1-1, the V gene TRBV12-3 or TRBV12-4, with 7 bases matching TRBD1. The CDR3 spans 18 residues. Trimming removed 3 bases from V and 2 bases from J; junction bases left unmatched: 15. The CDR3 spells CASSLGRGGGKGNTEAFF. The CDR3 nucleotides are TGTGCCAGCAGTTTGGGCAGGGGAGGGGGCAAAGGAAACACTGAAGCTTTCTTT.

The J gene is TRBJ2-5, the V gene TRBV6-1; D is perhaps TRBD2 (5 bases). CDR1 is MNHNS, CDR2 SASEGT, per germline. The CDR3 sequence is 12 residues long. V lost 6 bases and J lost 5, with 10 bases in between. CDR3 in DNA: TGTGCCAGCAGAGCTAGCAAGGAGACCCAGTACTTC. Its translation is CASRASKETQYF.

This clonotype is judged medium-sized. The chain couples TRBV10-3 to TRBJ2-3; TRBD2 aligns across 8 bases. The CDR3 is 14 residues long. Losses at the gene ends were 8 bases for V and 4 bases for J; bases not matched to a gene: 8. CDR1 and CDR2 (germline): ENHRY, SYGVKD. The CDR3 sequence: CAIGAGAGADTQYF. The CDR3 DNA sequence: TGTGCCATCGGAGCGGGGGCGGGAGCAGATACGCAGTATTTT.

Regarding this clonotype: Since no conserved phenylalanine or tryptophan closes the CDR3, a read error is the likely cause. The chain couples TRBV29-1 to TRBJ1-2; the D gene is possibly TRBD1 (6 bases). The germline V gene has CDR1 SQVTM and CDR2 ANQGSEA. The ends were cut back, 4 bases at V and 0 bases at J, with 15 bases in the middle. The CDR3 extends over 15 amino acids. CDR3 in amino acids: CSVARRQEANYGYTL. The CDR3 DNA reads as TGCAGCGTTGCAAGAAGACAGGAAGCTAACTATGGCTACACCCTC.

This clonotype was detected once. J is TRBJ2-5 and V is TRBV10-2; the match to TRBD1 covers 8 bases. There are 12 residues in the CDR3. V lost 8 bases to trimming and J lost 4 bases; unmatched junction nucleotides: 3. CDR1 and CDR2 from the germline V gene are WSHSY and SAAADI. The CDR3 loop is CASPGQGETQYF. The DNA for the CDR3 is TGCGCCAGCCCTGGACAGGGAGAGACCCAGTACTTC.

This chain joins TRBV20-1 and TRBJ1-2; TRBD1 matches at 11 bases. The CDR3 sequence is 14 residues long. J gave up 6 bases and V 1 base, and 4 bases lay outside the gene matches. The germline CDR1 and CDR2 sequences are DFQATT and SNEGSKA (reference sequence). The CDR3 spells CSARGTGGADGYTF. The CDR3 nucleotides read TGCAGTGCTAGAGGGACAGGGGGCGCGGATGGCTACACCTTC.

By proportion, this clonotype is medium-sized. This sequence joins TRBV20-1 and TRBJ2-7; 8 bases line up with TRBD2. With V trimmed by 0 bases and J by 1 base, 5 bases remained unmatched. Germline CDR1 DFQATT, CDR2 SNEGSKA (reference sequence). The CDR3 loop spans 15 amino acids. The CDR3 here is CSARDRIAGSYEQYF. The CDR3 DNA reads TGCAGTGCTAGAGATAGGATAGCGGGGTCCTACGAGCAGTACTTC.

In its sample, this clonotype was seen many times. The chain recombines TRBV5-1 with TRBJ2-3, with D possibly being TRBD1 or TRBD2 (5 bases each). CDR3 length: 15 residues. In germline, CDR1 is SGHRS, CDR2 YFSETQ. Trimming cost V 0 bases and J 6 bases, with 14 bases left between them. CDR3 in amino acids: CASSLGGTQGDTQYF. The CDR3 DNA reads as TGCGCCAGCAGCTTGGGTGGGACCCAAGGGGATACGCAGTATTTT.

This clonotype is medium-sized (0.01 to 0.1%). The CDR3 DNA reads as TGTGCCAGCGAAGAAAATGAGCAGTTCTTC. Translating it yields CASEENEQFF. The rearrangement links TRBV28 to TRBJ2-1; D remains ambiguous. Looked up from germline, CDR1 is MDHEN and CDR2 is SYDVKM. This CDR3 is built from 10 residues. V lost 8 bases and J lost 7, with 6 bases in between.

This chain joins TRBV20-1 and TRBJ1-1, with a tentative D call TRBD1 (5 bases). Germline CDR1 DFQATT, CDR2 SNEGSKA (reference sequence). Trimming left V 2 bases short and J 5 bases short, with 18 bases between. The CDR3 totals 15 residues. CDR3 bases: TGCAGTGCTAGACCCTCGGGCAGGGTGGAAACTGAAGCTTTCTTT. Translating gives CSARPSGRVETEAFF.

This clonotype is medium-sized in the sample. The J gene is TRBJ2-7, the V gene TRBV7-9; either TRBD1 or TRBD2 may supply D (5 bases each). Germline V gene data show CDR1 as SEHNR and CDR2 as FQNEAQ (reference sequence). V lost 0 bases, J lost 3 bases, and 24 bases lay in between. The CDR3 extends over 19 amino acids. The DNA of the CDR3 is TGTGCCAGCAGCTTAGCGTCAGCCGGCAGGGCTAGCTTGAACTACGAGCAGTACTTC. As protein: CASSLASAGRASLNYEQYF.

Within the sample, this clonotype is medium-sized. The CDR3 protein is CAWRASRRLLADTQYF. The CDR3 coding sequence is TGTGCCTGGAGGGCCTCTCGCCGTCTGTTGGCAGATACGCAGTATTTT. V and J are TRBV30 and TRBJ2-3, with no clear D. V shed 3 bases and J shed 4 bases, with 20 bases lying between them. The CDR3 sequence is 16 residues long. CDR1 is GTSNPN and CDR2 is SVGIG in the germline V gene (reference sequence).

A word on this clonotype: One base away lies a much larger clone, so this may be a sequencing read error. V usage is TRBV4-2 and J usage is TRBJ1-2; D not resolved. The CDR3 has 14 residues. Germline loops: CDR1 LGHNA, CDR2 YNFKEQ. Trimming shortened V by 1 base and J by 4 bases, and 10 bases separated the two germline ends. The CDR3 region has the DNA TGTGCCAGCAGCCAAGGATCTAGAATCTATGGCTACACCTTC. This encodes CASSQGSRIYGYTF.

This clonotype was detected many times. This CDR3 is CASSLGDRVNTGELFF. CDR3 bases: TGTGCCAGCAGCTTGGGGGACAGGGTGAACACCGGGGAGCTGTTTTTT. V and J are TRBV5-4 and TRBJ2-2; the match to TRBD1 covers 9 bases. The length of the CDR3 is 16 residues. The trim removed 0 bases at V and 1 base at J, leaving 1 base unmatched. Germline V gene data show CDR1 as SGHNT and CDR2 as YYREEE (reference sequence).

About this clonotype itself: Mismatch with germline at one junction end may stem from a read error. The chain is built from TRBV19 and TRBJ2-5; 14 bases map to TRBD2. The CDR3 is made up of 16 amino acids. Germline assignment: CDR1 LNHDA and CDR2 SQIVND (reference sequence). Here the CDR3 reads CASSPSGTSGSETLYF. The CDR3 DNA follows: TGTGCCAGTAGTCCATCCGGGACTAGCGGGAGTGAGACCCTGTACTTC.

This clonotype was seen at least ten times. The chain uses TRBV7-9 and TRBJ2-3; D remains unclear. V was pared by 1 base and J by 6 bases, with 14 bases between. The CDR3 loop spans 15 amino acids. CDR1 is SEHNR, CDR2 FQNEAQ, per germline (reference sequence). The CDR3 loop reads CASSLDLSGLDTQYF. CDR3 DNA: TGTGCCAGCAGCTTAGATCTTTCGGGTCTTGATACGCAGTATTTT.

Note on this clonotype: This could be a read error, since a much larger clone is one nucleotide away. The rearrangement uses TRBV6-2 or TRBV6-3 and TRBJ2-1; D not resolved. The germline V gene encodes CDR1 MNHEY and CDR2 SVGEGT. The CDR3 totals 15 residues. The CDR3 DNA follows: TGTGCCAGCAGTTACTTCCTGGGAAGGACGAATGGGCAGTTCTTC. It specifies CASSYFLGRTNGQFF.

The genes are TRBV7-2 and TRBJ1-5; 7 nucleotides agree with TRBD1. The CDR3 runs 16 residues. The V gene end was trimmed by 9 bases and the J gene end by 3 bases; junction bases not matched to a gene: 14. The V gene's germline CDR1 is SGHTA and CDR2 FQGNSA. CDR3 loop: CASSAVTGSLNQPQHF. The CDR3 DNA reads TGTGCCAGTAGCGCCGTGACAGGGTCCCTCAATCAGCCCCAGCATTTT.

By share, this clonotype counts as medium-sized. This chain connects TRBV12-3 or TRBV12-4 to TRBJ2-6; D may be TRBD1 (6 bases). Trimming took 4 bases from V and 1 from J, leaving 20 bases between them. The CDR3 has 19 residues. CDR3 nucleotides: TGTGCCAGCAGTTCGACGGAGGACAGCTCAAAGTCTGGGGCCAACGTCCTGACTTTC. This encodes CASSSTEDSSKSGANVLTF.

This clonotype was counted ten times or more. The chain couples TRBV2 to TRBJ1-2; D not certain. The CDR3 has 14 amino acids. With 4 bases removed from V and 3 bases from J, the gap between germline ends came to 12 bases. CDR1 and CDR2 from the germline V gene are SNHLY and FYNNEI. CDR3 loop: CASSVSQVDYGYTF. Written as DNA, the CDR3 is TGTGCCAGCAGTGTATCTCAAGTAGACTATGGCTACACCTTC.

This clonotype was found a few times. The chain joins TRBV10-3 to TRBJ2-5; TRBD1 matches at 7 bases. The CDR3 length is 15 residues. Per germline, CDR1 ENHRY and CDR2 SYGVKD. V lost 0 bases to trimming and J lost 3 bases; unmatched junction nucleotides: 4. CDR3 residues: CAISESPDREETQYF. The CDR3 bases are TGTGCCATCAGTGAGTCCCCTGACAGGGAAGAGACCCAGTACTTC.

To note about this clonotype: A junction end diverges from the germline sequence, so it may reflect a read error. J is TRBJ2-3 and V is TRBV5-1, with TRBD2 matching over 12 bases. The CDR3 runs to 14 residues. Germline lookup yields CDR1 SGHRS and CDR2 YFSETQ. The CDR3 spells CASSRLAGDDEQLF. CDR3 nucleotides: TGCGCCAGCTCCCGACTAGCGGGAGACGATGAGCAGCTCTTC.

By share, this clonotype counts as medium-sized. The chain links TRBV27 to TRBJ2-2; D is perhaps TRBD1 or TRBD2 (5 bases each). The germline V and J ends were trimmed by 3 bases and 4 bases, with 9 bases remaining between them. Germline V gene lookup returns CDR1 MNHEY and CDR2 SMNVEV (reference sequence). The CDR3 has 14 residues. CDR3 protein: CASSFGTLTGELFF. CDR3 sequence (DNA): TGTGCCAGCAGTTTCGGGACCCTCACCGGGGAGCTGTTTTTT.